The 4 T cell receptor beta chains reported below all come from one sample, sequenced in a study of blood T cell repertoires in COVID-19. TCRdb's table, derived via immunoSEQ multiplex PCR, lists solely in-frame clones and lacks some. The data hold 250,000 or so clones, with approximately 90% observed a single time. Sequenced material: PBMCs or T cells enriched from blood (not recorded which). The receptors here all came from a man aged 40-55 years who had been exposed to COVID-19.

This chain uses TRBV19 with TRBJ2-3, with 9 bases identical to TRBD2. Looked up from germline, CDR1 is LNHDA and CDR2 is SQIVND (reference sequence). Trimming at V came to 3 bases and at J to 4 bases, leaving 8 bases not matched to a gene. The CDR3 is 16 residues long. The CDR3 sequence is CASSILAGAVSDTQYF. Written as DNA, the CDR3 is TGTGCCAGTAGTATTTTAGCGGGGGCAGTCTCAGATACGCAGTATTTT.

The J gene is TRBJ2-3, the V gene TRBV4-3; a possible D gene is TRBD2 (6 bases). V was shortened by 4 bases and J by 10 bases, with 12 bases between the two germline ends. Germline V gene sequence: CDR1 LGHNA, CDR2 YSLEER. The CDR3 sequence is 12 residues long. The CDR3 nucleotides read TGCGCCAGCAGCCGAGGACCGGGGGCGCAGTATTTT. Amino acid sequence: CASSRGPGAQYF.

V gene TRBV27 combines with J gene TRBJ2-2; 9 nucleotides line up with TRBD1. This CDR3 region has 15 residues. Germline V gives CDR1 MNHEY, CDR2 SMNVEV (reference sequence). V was pared by 8 bases and J by 9 bases, with 13 bases of the junction left unmatched. The CDR3 region has the DNA TGTGCCAGCGGAGTTTACGGACAGGGGTCCTGGGAGCTGTTTTTT. It translates to CASGVYGQGSWELFF.

This rearrangement joins TRBV29-1 to TRBJ2-5, with D possibly TRBD1 on 6 matching bases. Germline assignment: CDR1 SQVTM and CDR2 ANQGSEA. With 1 base removed from V and 4 bases from J, the gap between germline ends came to 7 bases. The CDR3 extends over 12 amino acids. Written as DNA, the CDR3 is TGCAGCGTTGAAGTGGGGGCAGAGACCCAGTACTTC. It is translated as CSVEVGAETQYF.